This TCR beta chain was found in a study of cytotoxic CD8 clonotypes in ibrutinib-treated CLL. This CDR3 contains 16 residues. V lost 5 bases and J lost 6; bases outside the gene matches: 8. In germline, CDR1 is LNHDA, CDR2 SQIVND (reference sequence). Depth targeted 1 in 200,000 to 1 in 1 million T cells, averaging roughly 9.7x coverage per clonotype. The repertoire was sequenced with immunoSEQ multiplex PCR; TCRdb's copy has only in-frame clones and lacks some. The table has about 84,000 clones, 85% to 90% seen once. Points from the study as a whole: Exceeding age-matched healthy donors, baseline clonality also tracked the counts of circulating CD8+ T cells.

As to this clone: Its antigen is still unknown.

The sample in question was PBMCs, obtained before ibrutinib treatment. The chain carries TRBV19 and TRBJ2-2; 11 bases agree with TRBD2. This TCR was sampled from a human donor with chronic lymphocytic leukemia. The CDR3 protein is CASSPTGLAAAGELFF. CDR3 sequence (DNA): TGTGCCAGTAGTCCGACGGGACTAGCGGCCGCCGGGGAGCTGTTTTTT.